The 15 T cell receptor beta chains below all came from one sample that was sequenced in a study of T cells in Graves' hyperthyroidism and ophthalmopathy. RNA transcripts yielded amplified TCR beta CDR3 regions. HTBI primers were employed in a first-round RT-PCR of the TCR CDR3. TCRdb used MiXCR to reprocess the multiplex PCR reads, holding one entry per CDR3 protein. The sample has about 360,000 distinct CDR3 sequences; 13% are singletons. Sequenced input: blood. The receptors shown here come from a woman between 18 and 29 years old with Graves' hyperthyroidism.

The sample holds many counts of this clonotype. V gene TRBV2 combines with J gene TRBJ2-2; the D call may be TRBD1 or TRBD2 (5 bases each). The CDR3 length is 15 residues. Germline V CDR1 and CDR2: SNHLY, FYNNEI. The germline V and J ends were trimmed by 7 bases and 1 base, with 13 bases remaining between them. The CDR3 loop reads CASTAMGENTGELFF. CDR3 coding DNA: TGTGCCAGCACCGCGATGGGGGAGAACACCGGGGAGCTGTTTTTT. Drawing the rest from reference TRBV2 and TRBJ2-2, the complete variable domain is EPEVTQTPSHQVTQMGQEVILRCVPISNHLYFYWYRQILGQKVEFLVSFYNNEISEKSEIFDDQFSVERPDGSNFTLKIRSTKLEDSAMYFCASTAMGENTGELFFGEGSRLTVL.

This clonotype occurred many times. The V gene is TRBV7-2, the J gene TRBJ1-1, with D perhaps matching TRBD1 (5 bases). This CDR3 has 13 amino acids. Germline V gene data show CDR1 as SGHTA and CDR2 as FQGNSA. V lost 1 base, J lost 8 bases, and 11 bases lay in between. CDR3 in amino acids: CASSLDRTIEAFF. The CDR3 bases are TGTGCCAGCAGCTTAGACAGGACAATAGAAGCTTTCTTT.

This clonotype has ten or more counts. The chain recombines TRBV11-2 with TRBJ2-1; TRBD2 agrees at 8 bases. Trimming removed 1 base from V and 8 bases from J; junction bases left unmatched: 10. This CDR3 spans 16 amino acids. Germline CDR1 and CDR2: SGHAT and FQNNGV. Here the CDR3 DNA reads TGTGCCAGCAGCTTAGGTGTGACTAGCGATCTTGATGAGCAGTTCTTC. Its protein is CASSLGVTSDLDEQFF.

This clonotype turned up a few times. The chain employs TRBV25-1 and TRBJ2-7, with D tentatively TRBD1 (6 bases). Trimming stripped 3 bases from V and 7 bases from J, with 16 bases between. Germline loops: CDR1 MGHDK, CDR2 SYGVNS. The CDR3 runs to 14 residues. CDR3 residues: CASSETGPLGEQYF. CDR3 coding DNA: TGTGCCAGCAGTGAGACAGGACCTCTTGGAGAGCAGTACTTC.

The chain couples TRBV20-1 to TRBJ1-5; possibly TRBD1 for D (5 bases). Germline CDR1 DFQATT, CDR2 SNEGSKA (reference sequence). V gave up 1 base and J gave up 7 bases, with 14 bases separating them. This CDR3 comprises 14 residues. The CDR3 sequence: CSARVGQGYQPQHF. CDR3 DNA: TGCAGTGCTAGAGTGGGGCAGGGCTACCAGCCCCAGCATTTT.

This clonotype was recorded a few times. Here the CDR3 reads CASSPETGTWVALGGYTF. CDR3 sequence (DNA): TGTGCCAGCAGCCCCGAGACAGGGACGTGGGTGGCTTTAGGAGGCTACACCTTC. The rearrangement links TRBV4-2 to TRBJ1-2, with TRBD1 matching 7 bases. The CDR3 covers 18 residues. The J segment lost 8 bases and the V segment lost 4 bases, leaving 22 bases of the junction unmatched. Germline assignment: CDR1 LGHNA and CDR2 YNFKEQ.

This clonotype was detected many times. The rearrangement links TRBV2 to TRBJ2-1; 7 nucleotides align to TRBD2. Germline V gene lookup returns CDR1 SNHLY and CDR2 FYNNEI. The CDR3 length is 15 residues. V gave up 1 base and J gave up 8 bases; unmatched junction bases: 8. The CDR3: CASSEGAGYKDEQFF. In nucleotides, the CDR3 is TGTGCCAGCAGTGAAGGAGCGGGATACAAAGATGAGCAGTTCTTC. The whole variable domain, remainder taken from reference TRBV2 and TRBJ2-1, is EPEVTQTPSHQVTQMGQEVILRCVPISNHLYFYWYRQILGQKVEFLVSFYNNEISEKSEIFDDQFSVERPDGSNFTLKIRSTKLEDSAMYFCASSEGAGYKDEQFFGPGTRLTVL.

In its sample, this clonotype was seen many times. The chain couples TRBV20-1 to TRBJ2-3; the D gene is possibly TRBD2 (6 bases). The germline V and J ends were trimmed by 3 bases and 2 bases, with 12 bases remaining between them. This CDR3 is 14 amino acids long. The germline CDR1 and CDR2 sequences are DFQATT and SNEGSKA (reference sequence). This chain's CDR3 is CSASAGLITDTQYF. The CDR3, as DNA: TGCAGTGCTAGCGCGGGACTTATCACAGATACGCAGTATTTT.

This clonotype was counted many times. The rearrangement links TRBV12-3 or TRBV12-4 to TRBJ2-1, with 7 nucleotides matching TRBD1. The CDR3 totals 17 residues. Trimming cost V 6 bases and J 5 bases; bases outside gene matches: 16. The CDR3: CASSPLGDRLLHNEQFF. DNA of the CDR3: TGTGCCAGCAGCCCCCTGGGGGACAGACTTCTCCACAATGAGCAGTTCTTC.

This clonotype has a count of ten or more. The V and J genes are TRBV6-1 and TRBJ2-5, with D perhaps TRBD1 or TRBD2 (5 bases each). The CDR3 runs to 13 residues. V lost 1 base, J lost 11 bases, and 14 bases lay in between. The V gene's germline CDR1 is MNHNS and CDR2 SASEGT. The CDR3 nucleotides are TGTGCCAGCAGTGAAGTAAGAGGGGCAAGTCAGTACTTC. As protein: CASSEVRGASQYF.

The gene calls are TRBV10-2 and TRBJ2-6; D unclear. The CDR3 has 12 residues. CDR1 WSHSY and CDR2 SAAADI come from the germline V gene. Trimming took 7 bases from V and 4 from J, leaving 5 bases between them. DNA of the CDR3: TGCGCCAGCAATGGGGGGGCCAACGTCCTGACTTTC. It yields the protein CASNGGANVLTF.

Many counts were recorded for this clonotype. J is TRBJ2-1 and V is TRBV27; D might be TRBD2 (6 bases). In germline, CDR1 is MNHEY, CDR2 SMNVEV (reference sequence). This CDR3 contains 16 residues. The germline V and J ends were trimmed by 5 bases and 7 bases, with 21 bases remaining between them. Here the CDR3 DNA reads TGTGCCAGCAGTGTCGGGGACTCCCGCCTCGTAAATGAGCAGTTCTTC. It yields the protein CASSVGDSRLVNEQFF.

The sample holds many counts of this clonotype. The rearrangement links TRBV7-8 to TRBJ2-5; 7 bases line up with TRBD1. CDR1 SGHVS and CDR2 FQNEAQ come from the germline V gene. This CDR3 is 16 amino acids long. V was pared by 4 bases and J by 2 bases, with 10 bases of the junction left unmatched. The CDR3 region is CASSSMTGSPQETQYF. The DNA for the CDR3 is TGTGCCAGCAGCTCGATGACAGGGTCCCCTCAAGAGACCCAGTACTTC.

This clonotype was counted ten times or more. CDR3 sequence reads: CASSLTGRLYGYTF. Here the CDR3 DNA reads TGTGCCAGCAGCCTGACAGGGCGTCTTTATGGCTACACCTTC. The gene calls are TRBV2 and TRBJ1-2, with TRBD1 identical over 7 bases. Trimming at V came to 6 bases and at J to 5 bases, leaving 9 bases not matched to a gene. Germline V CDR1 and CDR2: SNHLY, FYNNEI. This CDR3 spans 14 amino acids.

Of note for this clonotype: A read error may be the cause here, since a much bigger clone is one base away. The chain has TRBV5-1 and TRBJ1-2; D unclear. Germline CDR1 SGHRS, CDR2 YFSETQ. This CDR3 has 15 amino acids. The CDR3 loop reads CASGLVARANYGYTF. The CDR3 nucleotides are TGCGCCAGCGGCTTGGTAGCGAGAGCTAACTATGGCTACACCTTC.